A single T cell receptor beta chain is shown here with its context. Cells sorted as Tregs were CD4+, CD25+ and CD127-/low. Constant-region reverse primers amplified full-length variable regions, followed by semi-nested Nested Universal Primer A PCR. Each CDR3 protein is one row after TCRdb ran MiXCR on the 5' RACE reads. The sample has about 59,000 distinct CDR3 sequences; about 20% are singletons. CDR1 and CDR2 from the germline V gene are DFQATT and SNEGSKA (reference sequence). This CDR3 comprises 12 residues. Trimming shortened V by 6 bases and J by 1 base, and 9 bases separated the two germline ends.

The receptor was derived from a female donor with breast cancer. The sequenced sample consisted of tumor-infiltrating Tregs sorted from the breast tumor. The chain combines TRBV20-1 with TRBJ1-1; D ambiguous. CDR3 DNA sequence: TGCAGTGCCCACGACAAGAACACTGAAGCTTTCTTT. Protein sequence: CSAHDKNTEAFF.